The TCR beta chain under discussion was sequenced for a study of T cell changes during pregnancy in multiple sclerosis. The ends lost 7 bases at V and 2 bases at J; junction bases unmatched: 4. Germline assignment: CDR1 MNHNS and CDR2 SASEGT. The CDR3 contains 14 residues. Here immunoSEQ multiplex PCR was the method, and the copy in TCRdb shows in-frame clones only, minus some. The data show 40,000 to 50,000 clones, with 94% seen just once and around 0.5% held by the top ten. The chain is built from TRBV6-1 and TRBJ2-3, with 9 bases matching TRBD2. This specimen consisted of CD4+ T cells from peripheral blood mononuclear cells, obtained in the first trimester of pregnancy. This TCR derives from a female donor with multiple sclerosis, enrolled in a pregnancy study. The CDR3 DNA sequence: TGTGCCAGCACTAGCGGGGCTTACACAGATACGCAGTATTTT. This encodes CASTSGAYTDTQYF.